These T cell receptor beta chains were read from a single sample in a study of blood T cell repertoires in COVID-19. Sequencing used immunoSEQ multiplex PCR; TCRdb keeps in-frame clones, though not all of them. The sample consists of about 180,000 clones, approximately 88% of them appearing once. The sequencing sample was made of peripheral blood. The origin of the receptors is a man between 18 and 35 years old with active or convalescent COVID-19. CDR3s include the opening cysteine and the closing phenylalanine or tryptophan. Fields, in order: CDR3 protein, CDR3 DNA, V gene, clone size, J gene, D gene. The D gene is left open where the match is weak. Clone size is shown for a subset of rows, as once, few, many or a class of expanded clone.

CASSYWQGRYEQYF,TGTGCCAGCAGTTACTGGCAGGGAAGGTACGAGCAGTACTTC,TRBV6-2/TRBV6-3,.,TRBJ2-7,.
CASSHRGADWGETQYF,TGTGCCAGCAGTCATCGGGGGGCCGATTGGGGCGAGACCCAGTACTTC,TRBV27,.,TRBJ2-5,.
CASSEALLERTSYEQYF,TGTGCCAGCAGTGAAGCGCTTCTGGAACGGACATCCTACGAGCAGTACTTC,TRBV2,.,TRBJ2-7,.
CAVRDRGYEQYF,TGTGCCGTGAGGGACAGGGGCTACGAGCAGTACTTC,TRBV10-3,.,TRBJ2-7,TRBD1
CASKRQGGGNQPQHF,TGTGCCAGCAAACGACAGGGCGGAGGCAATCAGCCCCAGCATTTT,TRBV2,.,TRBJ1-5,TRBD1
CASRPDRGRPYEQYF,TGTGCCAGCAGACCCGACAGGGGCCGACCCTACGAGCAGTACTTC,TRBV6-5,.,TRBJ2-7,TRBD1
CASSNLAGAYNEQFF,TGTGCCAGCAGCAACCTAGCGGGGGCCTACAATGAGCAGTTCTTC,TRBV7-2,.,TRBJ2-1,TRBD2
CASSSTGDNEKLFF,TGCGCCAGCAGTTCGACAGGGGATAATGAAAAACTGTTTTTT,TRBV5-1,.,TRBJ1-4,TRBD1
CASSQDWDSNNQPQHF,TGTGCCAGCAGCCAAGATTGGGACAGCAACAATCAGCCCCAGCATTTT,TRBV3-1/TRBV3-2,.,TRBJ1-5,TRBD1
CASSTGTVKNQPQHF,TGTGCCAGCAGTACAGGGACAGTGAAAAATCAGCCCCAGCATTTT,TRBV6-5,.,TRBJ1-5,TRBD1
CASSLFDRDFANTEAFF,TGTGCCAGCAGCTTATTTGACCGGGACTTCGCGAACACTGAAGCTTTCTTT,TRBV7-8,.,TRBJ1-1,.
CASSQVQGNGELFF,TGTGCCAGCAGCCAAGTTCAGGGTAACGGGGAGCTGTTTTTT,TRBV3-1/TRBV3-2,.,TRBJ2-2,.
CASSLGSGTSNEQFF,TGTGCCAGCAGCTTAGGCTCCGGGACTTCAAATGAGCAGTTCTTC,TRBV7-9,few,TRBJ2-1,.